These 32 T cell receptor beta chains were sequenced from one sample in a study of blood T cell repertoires in COVID-19. The assay was immunoSEQ multiplex PCR, and TCRdb's table has in-frame clones only and misses some. The top ten clones hold under 4% of a sample with approximately 230,000 clones, approximately 90% of them seen once. Sequencing used peripheral blood. These receptors were taken from a man between 18 and 35 years old with active or convalescent COVID-19.

This chain links TRBV29-1 with TRBJ1-1; D not resolved. The V end lost 7 bases, the J end lost 0 bases, and 18 bases lay between the germline ends. The V gene's germline CDR1 is SQVTM and CDR2 ANQGSEA. The CDR3 is made up of 15 amino acids. This CDR3 is CSASSPRQVNTEAFF. CDR3 coding DNA: TGCAGCGCCAGCTCCCCCCGGCAGGTGAACACTGAAGCTTTCTTT.

V gene TRBV9 combines with J gene TRBJ2-1; 7 bases match TRBD1. The germline V gene has CDR1 SGDLS and CDR2 YYNGEE. There are 16 residues in the CDR3. V lost 3 bases, J lost 1 base, and 7 bases stayed unmatched. The CDR3 sequence is CASSGQGTVSYNEQFF. For the CDR3, the DNA is TGTGCCAGCAGCGGACAGGGTACCGTTTCCTACAATGAGCAGTTCTTC.

The rearrangement joins TRBV29-1 to TRBJ1-4, with 9 bases fitting TRBD1. The CDR3 runs 14 residues. The junction had 7 bases not matched to a gene; V was cut back by 6 bases and J by 5 bases. Germline lookup yields CDR1 SQVTM and CDR2 ANQGSEA. DNA for the CDR3: TGCAGCGTGCCGGACAGGGGACGGAATGAAAAACTGTTTTTT. This sequence encodes CSVPDRGRNEKLFF.

The V call is TRBV4-1, the J call TRBJ1-5; the D gene is possibly TRBD1 (6 bases). The germline CDR1 and CDR2 sequences are MGHRA and YSYEKL. The CDR3 has 14 amino acids. V was clipped by 3 bases and J by 6 bases, with 12 bases between them. The DNA for the CDR3 is TGCGCCAGCAGCCAGGCCGCAGGGGCTCAGCCCCAGCATTTT. Its translation is CASSQAAGAQPQHF.

This clone was seen once. The rearrangement uses TRBV15 and TRBJ2-5; 7 nucleotides agree with TRBD2. CDR1 is LNHNV and CDR2 is YYDKDF in the germline V gene (reference sequence). The V segment lost 2 bases and the J segment 5 bases; nucleotides outside the gene matches: 8. The length of the CDR3 is 15 residues. In nucleotides, the CDR3 is TGTGCCACCAGCAGAAAGCCGACTAGCTCCGAGACCCAGTACTTC. Translating it yields CATSRKPTSSETQYF. Full variable domain (remainder filled in from reference TRBV15 and TRBJ2-5): DAMVIQNPRYQVTQFGKPVTLSCSQTLNHNVMYWYQQKSSQAPKLLFHYYDKDFNNEADTPDNFQSRRPNTSFCFLDIRSPGLGDTAMYLCATSRKPTSSETQYFGPGTRLLVL.

The J gene is TRBJ1-5, the V gene TRBV7-9, with D possibly matching TRBD1 (5 bases). The CDR3 runs to 15 residues. Germline CDR1 reads SEHNR; CDR2 reads FQNEAQ (reference sequence). V lost 5 bases, J lost 7 bases, and 18 bases lay in between. CDR3 protein: CASSRGEREGQPQHF. The CDR3 nucleotides read TGTGCCAGCAGCCGGGGGGAGAGGGAGGGCCAGCCCCAGCATTTT.

The chain combines TRBV2 with TRBJ1-5; D is unclear. Trimming removed 7 bases at V and 2 bases at J, with 15 bases between. The CDR3 extends over 15 amino acids. Germline V gene data show CDR1 as SNHLY and CDR2 as FYNNEI. The CDR3 bases are TGTGCCAGCAAAGAGGGTTGGGCCCGCAATCAGCCCCAGCATTTT. This gives the protein CASKEGWARNQPQHF. The full variable domain, its missing parts supplied by reference TRBV2 and TRBJ1-5, is EPEVTQTPSHQVTQMGQEVILRCVPISNHLYFYWYRQILGQKVEFLVSFYNNEISEKSEIFDDQFSVERPDGSNFTLKIRSTKLEDSAMYFCASKEGWARNQPQHFGDGTRLSIL.

The genes are TRBV15 and TRBJ1-1; tentative D call: TRBD1 (5 bases). The V and J ends lost 8 bases and 1 base respectively, with 11 bases between them. The CDR3 has 13 residues. Germline V gene lookup returns CDR1 LNHNV and CDR2 YYDKDF (reference sequence). In nucleotides, the CDR3 is TGTGCCACCTTCGACAGAACGAACACTGAAGCTTTCTTT. Protein product: CATFDRTNTEAFF.

In this sample, this clone turned up once. The gene calls are TRBV7-8 and TRBJ1-2; D is possibly TRBD1 (5 bases). The CDR3 is 15 amino acids. Between the trimmed V and J ends, which lost 5 bases and 4 bases, there was a span of 17 bases. The germline CDR1 and CDR2 sequences are SGHVS and FQNEAQ. The CDR3 sequence is CASSPTALHSYGYTF. The CDR3 coding sequence is TGTGCCAGCAGCCCGACAGCCCTGCATAGCTATGGCTACACCTTC.

The V gene is TRBV18, the J gene TRBJ1-5; 10 bases map to TRBD1. Germline CDR1 and CDR2: KGHSH and LQKENI. This CDR3 has 14 amino acids. Trimming removed 4 bases from V and 7 bases from J; junction bases left unmatched: 4. The CDR3: CASSLGTGDQPQHF. In nucleotides, the CDR3 is TGTGCCAGCTCACTTGGGACAGGGGACCAGCCCCAGCATTTT.

The chain carries TRBV28 and TRBJ2-1; possible D gene TRBD2, 7 bases. V dropped 5 bases and J dropped 5 bases, with 16 bases sitting between them. The CDR3 totals 15 residues. From germline, CDR1 is MDHEN and CDR2 SYDVKM. The CDR3 DNA follows: TGTGCCAGCAGTCCTCTGGGGGAGGGGGACAATGAGCAGTTCTTC. Its translation: CASSPLGEGDNEQFF.

The chain carries TRBV13 and TRBJ2-3; 7 bases match TRBD2. Germline-derived CDR1 and CDR2 are PRHDT and FYEKMQ (reference sequence). CDR3 length: 14 residues. Trimming removed 5 bases from V and 3 bases from J; junction bases left unmatched: 5. The CDR3 DNA reads as TGTGCCAGCAGCCCGCCGGGGGGAACAGATACGCAGTATTTT. Protein product: CASSPPGGTDTQYF.

The J gene is TRBJ2-7, the V gene TRBV14, with 10 bases matching TRBD2. Looked up from germline, CDR1 is SGHDN and CDR2 is FVKESK. The CDR3 contains 15 residues. J gave up 6 bases and V 2 bases, and 7 bases lay outside the gene matches. This CDR3 is CASSQRNLAGAEQYF. The CDR3 region has the DNA TGTGCCAGCAGCCAACGGAATCTAGCGGGAGCCGAGCAGTACTTC.

This chain links TRBV7-6 with TRBJ1-4, with TRBD1 matching 7 bases. V lost 6 bases to trimming and J lost 7 bases; unmatched junction nucleotides: 11. Germline values: CDR1 SGHVS, CDR2 FNYEAQ. This CDR3 contains 15 residues. The CDR3 sequence: CASSPMAGGTEKLFF. The CDR3 DNA reads TGTGCCAGCAGTCCCATGGCAGGGGGAACTGAAAAACTGTTTTTT.

This clone was recorded once. This chain joins TRBV7-3 and TRBJ2-5; D uncertain. V lost 6 bases and J 0 bases, leaving 8 bases between the germline ends. The CDR3 sequence is 13 residues long. In germline, CDR1 is SGHTA, CDR2 FQGTGA. The CDR3 DNA is TGTGCCAGCAGTACAGTCCACCAAGAGACCCAGTACTTC. Protein: CASSTVHQETQYF.

The J gene is TRBJ1-1, the V gene TRBV5-1, with D perhaps matching TRBD1 (5 bases). The V end lost 0 bases, the J end lost 2 bases, and 8 bases lay between the germline ends. The CDR3 covers 14 residues. Germline loops: CDR1 SGHRS, CDR2 YFSETQ. In DNA, the CDR3 is TGCGCCAGCAGCTTGGAGGGGCTCAACACTGAAGCTTTCTTT. This codes for CASSLEGLNTEAFF. Variable domain in full (rest from reference TRBV5-1 and TRBJ1-1): KAGVTQTPRYLIKTRGQQVTLSCSPISGHRSVSWYQQTPGQGLQFLFEYFSETQRNKGNFPGRFSGRQFSNSRSEMNVSTLELGDSALYLCASSLEGLNTEAFFGQGTRLTVV.

The V gene is TRBV6-5, the J gene TRBJ2-7; TRBD1 matches 9 bases. With 6 bases clipped from V and 5 bases from J, the junction kept 8 bases outside the gene matches. Germline V gene data show CDR1 as MNHEY and CDR2 as SVGAGI. The CDR3 contains 14 residues. The CDR3 sequence: CASRPGQGMNEQYF. The DNA of the CDR3 is TGTGCCAGCAGGCCGGGACAGGGTATGAACGAGCAGTACTTC.

The chain recombines TRBV5-6 with TRBJ1-2, with a weak D call TRBD1 (6 bases). V shed 0 bases and J shed 5 bases, with 14 bases lying between them. The germline V gene has CDR1 SGHDT and CDR2 YYEEEE. The CDR3 extends over 15 amino acids. As DNA, the CDR3 is TGTGCCAGCAGCTTGGTGGACAGCCCGGGGTATGGCTACACCTTC. Translated, it gives CASSLVDSPGYGYTF.

The J gene is TRBJ2-7, the V gene TRBV10-3; 9 nucleotides line up with TRBD1. The CDR3 has 14 amino acids. In germline, CDR1 is ENHRY, CDR2 SYGVKD. Losses at the gene ends were 5 bases for V and 5 bases for J; bases not matched to a gene: 7. The CDR3 DNA reads TGTGCCATCAGTTCCGGGACAGGGAGTAACGAGCAGTACTTC. Its translation is CAISSGTGSNEQYF.

J is TRBJ2-5 and V is TRBV24-1; 11 bases map to TRBD1. CDR1 is KGHDR and CDR2 is SFDVKD in the germline V gene. This CDR3 comprises 13 residues. J gave up 5 bases and V 11 bases, and 6 bases lay outside the gene matches. The DNA of the CDR3 is TGTGCCAGTGGACAGGGGGCCCAGGAGACCCAGTACTTC. Residues: CASGQGAQETQYF.

The chain has TRBV20-1 and TRBJ2-7; D unclear. The V end lost 5 bases, the J end lost 6 bases, and 11 bases lay between the germline ends. The V gene's germline CDR1 is DFQATT and CDR2 SNEGSKA (reference sequence). The CDR3 has 11 amino acids. CDR3 sequence reads: CSAVQVIEQYF. CDR3 sequence (DNA): TGCAGTGCTGTTCAGGTAATCGAGCAGTACTTC.

The chain combines TRBV5-1 with TRBJ1-1; 7 bases line up with TRBD1. After removal of 0 bases from V and 1 base from J, the junction contained 3 bases not matched to a gene. CDR1 is SGHRS, CDR2 YFSETQ, per germline. CDR3 size: 15 residues. The CDR3 DNA reads as TGCGCCAGCAGCTTGGCCAGGACAGGGAACACTGAAGCTTTCTTT. This gives the protein CASSLARTGNTEAFF.

CDR3 DNA: TGTGCCAGTAGTATAGTACAGGAAATTAGCACAGATACGCAGTATTTT. Its protein is CASSIVQEISTDTQYF. V gene TRBV19 combines with J gene TRBJ2-3; TRBD1 might be the D (5 bases). The CDR3 spans 16 residues. The ends were cut back, 1 base at V and 0 bases at J, with 11 bases in the middle. Germline V gene data show CDR1 as LNHDA and CDR2 as SQIVND (reference sequence). Drawing the rest from reference TRBV19 and TRBJ2-3, the complete variable domain is DGGITQSPKYLFRKEGQNVTLSCEQNLNHDAMYWYRQDPGQGLRLIYYSQIVNDFQKGDIAEGYSVSREKKESFPLTVTSAQKNPTAFYLCASSIVQEISTDTQYFGPGTRLTVL.

This clone came up once. V gene TRBV19 combines with J gene TRBJ2-5; 11 nucleotides line up with TRBD2. Trimming took 5 bases from V and 0 from J; bases not matched to a gene: 5. Germline V gene lookup returns CDR1 LNHDA and CDR2 SQIVND (reference sequence). This CDR3 comprises 16 residues. As DNA, the CDR3 is TGTGCCAGTAGTCACGGGACTAGCGGAAACCAAGAGACCCAGTACTTC. Amino acid sequence: CASSHGTSGNQETQYF.

This sequence joins TRBV27 and TRBJ1-5; TRBD1 agrees at 12 bases. V gave up 1 base and J gave up 3 bases; unmatched junction bases: 7. There are 18 residues in the CDR3. Germline-derived CDR1 and CDR2 are MNHEY and SMNVEV (reference sequence). The CDR3 DNA reads TGTGCCAGCAGTTTATATGGGACAGGGGGCTTCGCCAATCAGCCCCAGCATTTT. Its protein product is CASSLYGTGGFANQPQHF.

V gene TRBV6-2 or TRBV6-3 combines with J gene TRBJ2-7; 9 bases are shared with TRBD2. The CDR3 extends over 16 amino acids. V was clipped by 0 bases and J by 5 bases; unmatched bases: 8. CDR1 and CDR2 (germline): MNHEY, SVGEGT. CDR3 nucleotides: TGTGCCAGCAGTTACTCCCGCCTAGCGGGGTGGGACGAGCAGTACTTC. Translating it yields CASSYSRLAGWDEQYF.

The V gene is TRBV2, the J gene TRBJ1-1; D is perhaps TRBD1 (5 bases). CDR1 is SNHLY and CDR2 is FYNNEI in the germline V gene. The CDR3 runs 15 residues. Trimming pared 8 bases from V and 5 bases from J, leaving 21 bases between. DNA of the CDR3: TGTGCCAGCGCGCGGGACGGGCGTGTAGGGACTGAAGCTTTCTTT. Translated: CASARDGRVGTEAFF.

Worth noting for this clone: Compared with germline, one end of the junction differs, possibly owing to a read error. The chain has TRBV19 and TRBJ2-7, with 9 bases identical to TRBD2. This CDR3 comprises 15 residues. Germline V gene lookup returns CDR1 LNHDA and CDR2 SQIVND (reference sequence). The DNA for the CDR3 is TGTGCCAGTAGCATAGCTAGCGGGAACAACTACGAGCAGTACTTC. Protein: CASSIASGNNYEQYF.

The chain recombines TRBV9 with TRBJ1-2; the match to TRBD1 covers 8 bases. The CDR3 length is 15 residues. The germline V gene encodes CDR1 SGDLS and CDR2 YYNGEE. J lost 4 bases, V lost 0 bases, and 5 bases had no gene match. For the CDR3, the DNA is TGTGCCAGCAGCGTAGCGGCAGGGGGCTTCTATGGCTACACCTTC. It encodes CASSVAAGGFYGYTF.

V is TRBV25-1 and J is TRBJ1-1; D is uncertain. CDR1 MGHDK and CDR2 SYGVNS come from the germline V gene. The CDR3 loop spans 13 amino acids. V was cut by 5 bases and J by 11 bases, with 18 bases left in between. The CDR3 nucleotides read TGTGCCAGCAGTTACTTGGAGCGGCGCTCCGCTTTCTTT. It codes for CASSYLERRSAFF. Full variable domain (missing parts from reference TRBV25-1 and TRBJ1-1): EADIYQTPRYLVIGTGKKITLECSQTMGHDKMYWYQQDPGMELHLIHYSYGVNSTEKGDLSSESTVSRIRTEHFPLTLESARPSHTSQYLCASSYLERRSAFFGQGTRLTVV.

The chain combines TRBV28 with TRBJ1-5, with D possibly TRBD1 on 6 matching bases. Germline CDR1 and CDR2: MDHEN and SYDVKM. The CDR3 runs 16 residues. Trimming removed 5 bases from V and 1 base from J, with 15 bases in between. Written as DNA, the CDR3 is TGTGCCAGCAGTCCCCACCTGGGGGCGAGCAATCAGCCCCAGCATTTT. Its translation is CASSPHLGASNQPQHF.

V gene TRBV28 combines with J gene TRBJ2-5; 9 bases match TRBD2. V gave up 5 bases and J gave up 0 bases; unmatched junction bases: 7. Looked up from germline, CDR1 is MDHEN and CDR2 is SYDVKM. The CDR3 extends over 16 amino acids. The CDR3 is CASSVSSGDYQETQYF. DNA for the CDR3: TGTGCCAGCAGTGTATCTAGCGGGGATTACCAAGAGACCCAGTACTTC. The whole variable domain, remainder taken from reference TRBV28 and TRBJ2-5, is DVKVTQSSRYLVKRTGEKVFLECVQDMDHENMFWYRQDPGLGLRLIYFSYDVKMKEKGDIPEGYSVSREKKERFSLILESASTNQTSMYLCASSVSSGDYQETQYFGPGTRLLVL.